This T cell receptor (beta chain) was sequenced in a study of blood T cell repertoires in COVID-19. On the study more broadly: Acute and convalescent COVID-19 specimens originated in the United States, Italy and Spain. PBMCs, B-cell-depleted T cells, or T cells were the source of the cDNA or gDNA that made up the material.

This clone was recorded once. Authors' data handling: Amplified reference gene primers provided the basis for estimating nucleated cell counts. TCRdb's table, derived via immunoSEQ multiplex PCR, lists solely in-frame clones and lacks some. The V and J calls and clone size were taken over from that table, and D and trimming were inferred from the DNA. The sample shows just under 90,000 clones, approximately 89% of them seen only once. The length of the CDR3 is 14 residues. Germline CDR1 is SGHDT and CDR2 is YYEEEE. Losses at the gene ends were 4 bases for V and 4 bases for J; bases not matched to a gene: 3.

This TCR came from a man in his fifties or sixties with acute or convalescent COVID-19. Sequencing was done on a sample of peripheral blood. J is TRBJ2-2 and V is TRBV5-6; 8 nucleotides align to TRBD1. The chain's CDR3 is CASSTTGVTGELFF. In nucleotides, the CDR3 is TGTGCCAGCAGCACGACAGGGGTCACCGGGGAGCTGTTTTTT.